Listed here is a single TCR beta chain. Several immunoSEQ 96-well plates shared each subset's DNA, each plate a replicate. Here immunoSEQ multiplex PCR was the method, and the copy in TCRdb shows in-frame clones only, minus some. The sample holds over 850,000 clones, approximately 80% seen once. The sample belongs to a study of shared clonotypes between healthy human individuals. In the study overall: Each donor's CD8 memory used one plate, CD8 naive two, each CD4 subset three.

Trimming took 3 bases from V and 7 from J; bases not matched to a gene: 11. The CDR3 loop spans 16 amino acids. Germline V lookup: CDR1 MDHEN, CDR2 SYDVKM. This chain joins TRBV28 and TRBJ2-3; 9 bases map to TRBD2. The sequenced sample consisted of memory CD4+ T cells from PBMCs. Subset here: CD45RA-negative fraction. The receptor's source is a man between 18 and 29 years old in good health. Some clones in this sample may be carry-over from other donors' samples. The CDR3 is CASSLRLAGRTYTQYF. The CDR3 region has the DNA TGTGCCAGCAGTTTGCGGCTAGCGGGAAGAACATATACGCAGTATTTT.